This T cell receptor (beta chain) was profiled in a study of T cell responses to AZD1222 COVID-19 vaccine. Study-wide results and caveats: White British people made up most donors, females outnumbered males, and clonal diversity was possibly underestimated.

V was cut by 1 base and J by 0 bases, with 13 bases left in between. CDR1 is SGHVS and CDR2 is FQNEAQ in the germline V gene. The CDR3 runs to 18 residues. The method was immunoSEQ multiplex PCR; TCRdb's version includes in-frame clones alone and lacks a portion of them. This sample has some 40,000 clones, with around 80% found just once. This clone appeared a few times. Its antigen remains unknown. This receptor was obtained from an adult in good health. This chain links TRBV7-8 with TRBJ2-6, with D maybe TRBD2 (5 bases). The starting material was peripheral blood, obtained on day 0 of AZD1222 vaccination. This chain's CDR3 is CASSLVGLDFSGANVLTF. The DNA of the CDR3 is TGTGCCAGCAGCTTAGTCGGGCTGGACTTCTCTGGGGCCAACGTCCTGACTTTC.